Described below is a single TCR beta chain sequence and its context. Its matching antigen is unknown. The sample originates from a study of shared clonotypes between healthy human individuals. Study-level results: Only blood underwent sampling, and tissue repertoires likely differ. Larger richness was generally estimated for naive than memory subsets.

Naivety among CD8 cells was defined by CD45RO negativity and positive CCR7 selection, thereby excluding terminally differentiated effector memory CD45RA+ cells. Donors, without exception, were Caucasian adults residing in Nashville, Tennessee. The assay ran at deep level. Generated by immunoSEQ multiplex PCR, the TCRdb table keeps only in-frame clones and is missing some. The sample consists of 550,000 to 750,000 clones, less than 97% of them appearing once. CDR1 is SGHNT and CDR2 is YENEEA in the germline V gene. The CDR3 runs to 14 residues. V was trimmed by 3 bases and J by 7 bases, leaving 13 bases between them.

Input material: naive CD8+ T cells sorted from blood. The chain recombines TRBV11-3 with TRBJ2-1, with TRBD1 as a possible D gene (6 bases). The TCR was taken from a woman between 25 and 40 years old in good health. For the CDR3, the DNA is TGTGCCAGCAGCTTCGGGCAGGGGCCTAATGAGCAGTTCTTC. Protein: CASSFGQGPNEQFF.